In this sample, the clone carrying this T cell receptor (beta chain) turned up a few times. The data originate from a study of blood T cell repertoires in COVID-19. As for the study in general: The United States, Italy and Spain were the sources of the acute and convalescent COVID-19 samples. Sources were T cells, B-cell-depleted T cells, or PBMCs; the material itself was cDNA or gDNA.

In the study's own analysis: Estimation of nucleated cell counts relied on the amplification of reference gene primers. Some clones are missing from TCRdb's copy, which holds only in-frame ones; the method was immunoSEQ multiplex PCR. Clone size and V and J calls were adopted from that table, with D and trimming inferred from the DNA. The profile covers over 85,000 clones, with around 87% appearing a single time and roughly 6.8% taken by the ten largest. The source material was peripheral blood. The TCR comes from a human donor with acute or convalescent COVID-19. The donor label of this sample is uncertain.

The CDR3 region has the DNA TGTGCCAGCAGTATCCGACAGAAGTTAGCCCCGTATGGCTACACCTTC. It codes for CASSIRQKLAPYGYTF. V is TRBV28 and J is TRBJ1-2; D perhaps matches TRBD1 (5 bases). Germline lookup yields CDR1 MDHEN and CDR2 SYDVKM. V lost 5 bases and J lost 5, with 21 bases in between. The CDR3 is 16 amino acids.